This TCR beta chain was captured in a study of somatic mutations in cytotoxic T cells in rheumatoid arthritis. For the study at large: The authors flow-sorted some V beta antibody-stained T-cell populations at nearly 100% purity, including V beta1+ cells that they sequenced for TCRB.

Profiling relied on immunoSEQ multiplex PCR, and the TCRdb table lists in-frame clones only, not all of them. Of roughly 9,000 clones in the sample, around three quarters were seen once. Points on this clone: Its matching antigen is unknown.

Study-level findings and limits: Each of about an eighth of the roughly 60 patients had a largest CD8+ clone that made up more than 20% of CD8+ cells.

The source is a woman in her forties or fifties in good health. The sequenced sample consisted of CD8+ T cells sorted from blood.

CDR3 sequence (DNA): TGTGCCAGCAGCTCGACAAACGGCCAAGGCACAGATACGCAGTATTTT. This gives the protein CASSSTNGQGTDTQYF. The genes are TRBV7-3 and TRBJ2-3; D gene uncertain. The germline V and J ends were trimmed by 4 bases and 1 base, with 15 bases remaining between them. Germline values: CDR1 SGHTA, CDR2 FQGTGA. The length of the CDR3 is 16 residues.